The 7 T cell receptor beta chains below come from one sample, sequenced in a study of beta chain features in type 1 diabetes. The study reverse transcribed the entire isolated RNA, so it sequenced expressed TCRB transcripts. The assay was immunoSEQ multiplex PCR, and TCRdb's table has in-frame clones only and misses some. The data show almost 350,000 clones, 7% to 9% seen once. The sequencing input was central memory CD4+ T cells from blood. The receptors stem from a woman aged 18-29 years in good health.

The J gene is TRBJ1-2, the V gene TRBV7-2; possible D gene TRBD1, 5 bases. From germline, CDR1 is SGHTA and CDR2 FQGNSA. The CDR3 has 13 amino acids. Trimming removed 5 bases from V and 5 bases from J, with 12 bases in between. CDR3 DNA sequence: TGTGCCAGCAGCCCGGGACTCGGTTATGGCTACACCTTC. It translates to CASSPGLGYGYTF.

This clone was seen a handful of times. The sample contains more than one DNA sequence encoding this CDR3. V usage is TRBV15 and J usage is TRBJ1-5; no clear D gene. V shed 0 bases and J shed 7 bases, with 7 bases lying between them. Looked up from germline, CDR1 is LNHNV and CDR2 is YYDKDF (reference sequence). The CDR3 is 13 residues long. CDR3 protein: CATSRDTGQPQHF. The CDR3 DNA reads TGTGCCACCAGCAGAGACACGGGGCAGCCCCAGCATTTT.

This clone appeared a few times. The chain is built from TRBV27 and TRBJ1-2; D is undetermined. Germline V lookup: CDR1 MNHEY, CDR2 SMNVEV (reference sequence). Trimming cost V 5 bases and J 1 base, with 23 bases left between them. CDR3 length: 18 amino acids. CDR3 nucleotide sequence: TGTGCCAGCAGTCCTCGGGGAGGCGACCGCCTTATTAACTATGGCTACACCTTC. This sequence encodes CASSPRGGDRLINYGYTF.

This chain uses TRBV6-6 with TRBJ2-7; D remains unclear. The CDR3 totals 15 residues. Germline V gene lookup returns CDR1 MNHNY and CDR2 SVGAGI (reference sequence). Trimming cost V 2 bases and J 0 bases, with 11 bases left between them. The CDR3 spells CASSYASEFSYEQYF. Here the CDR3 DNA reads TGTGCCAGCAGTTACGCTTCAGAGTTCTCCTACGAGCAGTACTTC.

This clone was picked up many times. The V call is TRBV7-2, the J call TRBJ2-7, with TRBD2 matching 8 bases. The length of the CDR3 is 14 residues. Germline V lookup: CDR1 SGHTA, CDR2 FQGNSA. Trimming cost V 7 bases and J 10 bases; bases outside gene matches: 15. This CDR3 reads CASMEAGAGGRQYF. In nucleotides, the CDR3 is TGTGCCAGCATGGAAGCGGGAGCCGGAGGGCGACAGTACTTC.

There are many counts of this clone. CDR3 nucleotide sequence: TGTGCCAGCAGCCCCAGGGGCGGGAGGGCCTCCTACAATGAGCAGTTCTTC. It translates to CASSPRGGRASYNEQFF. This chain uses TRBV7-3 with TRBJ2-1, with TRBD2 matching 9 bases. The V gene's germline CDR1 is SGHTA and CDR2 FQGTGA. The V gene end was trimmed by 5 bases and the J gene end by 0 bases; junction bases not matched to a gene: 8. This CDR3 comprises 17 residues.

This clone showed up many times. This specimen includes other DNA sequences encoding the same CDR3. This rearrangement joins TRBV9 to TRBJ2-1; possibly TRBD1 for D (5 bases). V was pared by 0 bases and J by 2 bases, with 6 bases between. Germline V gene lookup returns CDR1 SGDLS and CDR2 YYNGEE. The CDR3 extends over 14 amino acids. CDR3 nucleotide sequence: TGTGCCAGCAGCGTAGCAGGGACCTACAATGAGCAGTTCTTC. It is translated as CASSVAGTYNEQFF. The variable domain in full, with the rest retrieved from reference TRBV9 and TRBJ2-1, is DSGVTQTPKHLITATGQRVTLRCSPRSGDLSVYWYQQSLDQGLQFLIQYYNGEERAKGNILERFSAQQFPDLHSELNLSSLELGDSALYFCASSVAGTYNEQFFGPGTRLTVL.